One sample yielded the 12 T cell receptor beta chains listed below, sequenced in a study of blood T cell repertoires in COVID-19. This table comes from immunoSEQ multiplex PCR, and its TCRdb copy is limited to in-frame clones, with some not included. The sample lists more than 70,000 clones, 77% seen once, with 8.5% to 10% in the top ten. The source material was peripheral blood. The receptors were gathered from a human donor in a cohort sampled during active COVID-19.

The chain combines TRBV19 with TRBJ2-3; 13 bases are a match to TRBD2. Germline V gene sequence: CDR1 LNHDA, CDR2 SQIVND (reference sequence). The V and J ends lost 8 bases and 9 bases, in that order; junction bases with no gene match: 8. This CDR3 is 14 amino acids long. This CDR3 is CASSLTSGGLTQYF. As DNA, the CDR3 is TGTGCCAGTTCCTTGACTAGCGGGGGGCTAACGCAGTATTTT.

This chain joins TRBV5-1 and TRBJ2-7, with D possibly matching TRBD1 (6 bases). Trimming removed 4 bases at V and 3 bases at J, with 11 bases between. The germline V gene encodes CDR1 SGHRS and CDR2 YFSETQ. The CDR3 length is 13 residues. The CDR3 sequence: CASSEQTGYEQYF. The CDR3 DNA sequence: TGCGCCAGCAGCGAGCAGACAGGCTACGAGCAGTACTTC.

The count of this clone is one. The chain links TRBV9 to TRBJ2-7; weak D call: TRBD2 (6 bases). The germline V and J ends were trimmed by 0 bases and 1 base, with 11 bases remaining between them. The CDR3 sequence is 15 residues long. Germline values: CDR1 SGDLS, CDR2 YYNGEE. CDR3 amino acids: CASSVAWGGSYEQYF. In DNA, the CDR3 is TGTGCCAGCAGCGTAGCTTGGGGAGGATCCTACGAGCAGTACTTC.

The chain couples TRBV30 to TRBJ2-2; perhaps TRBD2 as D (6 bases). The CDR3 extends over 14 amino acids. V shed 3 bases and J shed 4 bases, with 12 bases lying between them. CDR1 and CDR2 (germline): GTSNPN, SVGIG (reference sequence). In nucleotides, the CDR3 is TGTGCCTGGAGAGGCGGGGAGATCACCGGGGAGCTGTTTTTT. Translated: CAWRGGEITGELFF.

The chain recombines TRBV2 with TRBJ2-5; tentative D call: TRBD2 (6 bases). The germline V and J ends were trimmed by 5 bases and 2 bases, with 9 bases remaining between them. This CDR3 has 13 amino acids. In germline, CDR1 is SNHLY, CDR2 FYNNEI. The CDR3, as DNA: TGTGCCAGCAGTCGCGGGACGCAAGAGACCCAGTACTTC. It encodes CASSRGTQETQYF.

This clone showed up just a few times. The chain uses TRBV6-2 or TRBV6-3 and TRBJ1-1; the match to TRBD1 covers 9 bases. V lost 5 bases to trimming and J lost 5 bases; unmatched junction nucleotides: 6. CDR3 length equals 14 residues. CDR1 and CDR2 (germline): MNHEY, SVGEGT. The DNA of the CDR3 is TGTGCCAGCAGTCTAACAGGGGGCGGGACTGAAGCTTTCTTT. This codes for CASSLTGGGTEAFF.

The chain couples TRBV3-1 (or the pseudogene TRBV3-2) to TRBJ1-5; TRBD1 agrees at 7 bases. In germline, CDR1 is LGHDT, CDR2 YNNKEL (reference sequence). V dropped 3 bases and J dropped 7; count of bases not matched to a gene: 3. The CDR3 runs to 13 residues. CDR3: CASSHGGGQPQHF. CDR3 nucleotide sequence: TGTGCCAGCAGCCATGGAGGGGGCCAGCCCCAGCATTTT.

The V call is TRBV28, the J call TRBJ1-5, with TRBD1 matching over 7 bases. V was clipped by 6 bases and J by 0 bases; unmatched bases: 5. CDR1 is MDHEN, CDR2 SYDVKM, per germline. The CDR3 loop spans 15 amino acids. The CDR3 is CASSPGQVSNQPQHF. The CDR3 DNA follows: TGTGCCAGCAGCCCAGGACAGGTTAGCAATCAGCCCCAGCATTTT.

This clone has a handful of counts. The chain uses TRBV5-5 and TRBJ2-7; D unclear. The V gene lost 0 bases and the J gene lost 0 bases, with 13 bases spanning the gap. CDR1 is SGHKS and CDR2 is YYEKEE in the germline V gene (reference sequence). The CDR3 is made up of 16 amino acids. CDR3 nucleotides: TGTGCCAGCAGCTTGGGGCCTGGGCAGCCCTCCTACGAGCAGTACTTC. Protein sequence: CASSLGPGQPSYEQYF. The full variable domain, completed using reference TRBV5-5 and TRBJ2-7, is DAGVTQSPTHLIKTRGQQVTLRCSPISGHKSVSWYQQVLGQGPQFIFQYYEKEERGRGNFPDRFSARQFPNYSSELNVNALLLGDSALYLCASSLGPGQPSYEQYFGPGTRLTVT.

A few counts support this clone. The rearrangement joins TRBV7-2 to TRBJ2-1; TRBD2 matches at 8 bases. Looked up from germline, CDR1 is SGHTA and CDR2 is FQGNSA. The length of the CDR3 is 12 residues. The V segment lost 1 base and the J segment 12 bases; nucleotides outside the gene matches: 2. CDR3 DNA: TGTGCCAGCAGCTTAGTGGGACTAGGGCAGTTCTTC. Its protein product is CASSLVGLGQFF.

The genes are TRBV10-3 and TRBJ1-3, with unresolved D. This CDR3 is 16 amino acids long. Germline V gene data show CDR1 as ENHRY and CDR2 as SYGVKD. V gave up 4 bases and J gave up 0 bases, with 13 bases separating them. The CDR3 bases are TGTGCCATCAGTGTCCTGGGCCCCTACTCTGGAAACACCATATATTTT. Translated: CAISVLGPYSGNTIYF.

DNA of the CDR3: TGCGCCAGCAGCCGTACCGGGACAACTACCTACGAGCAGTACTTC. The encoded protein is CASSRTGTTTYEQYF. The rearrangement joins TRBV5-1 to TRBJ2-7, with TRBD1 as a possible D gene (6 bases). Trimming took 4 bases from V and 2 from J, leaving 16 bases between them. The CDR3 contains 15 residues. Germline-derived CDR1 and CDR2 are SGHRS and YFSETQ.